This is a list of T cell receptor beta chains from one sample in a study of T cell repertoires in MIS-A myocarditis. Assay used: immunoSEQ multiplex PCR; TCRdb lists only in-frame clones, some missing. The profile shows 14,000 to 15,000 clones, 74% of them singletons. The sequenced sample was left ventricle heart tissue obtained at autopsy. These TCRs come from a man aged 18 to 29 with fulminant myocarditis from multisystem inflammatory syndrome in adults (MIS-A) after COVID-19. CDR3s include the opening cysteine and the closing phenylalanine or tryptophan. A D gene is named only where the DNA matches it firmly. Size values are once, few and many counts, or a class for expanded clones, and some rows have none.

j_gene: TRBJ2-2
d_gene: .
abundance: once
v_gene: TRBV5-6
len: 14
CDR3aa: CASSYGTAPGELFF
CDR3nt: TGTGCCAGCAGCTACGGGACTGCGCCCGGGGAGCTGTTTTTT

j_gene: TRBJ1-1
d_gene: TRBD1
abundance: .
v_gene: TRBV7-6
len: 17
CDR3aa: CASSFGGPGQLNTEAFF
CDR3nt: TGTGCCAGCAGCTTTGGAGGCCCGGGACAGCTGAACACTGAAGCTTTCTTT

j_gene: TRBJ1-6
d_gene: .
abundance: .
v_gene: TRBV2
len: 13
CDR3aa: CASRASGDSPLHF
CDR3nt: TGTGCCAGCAGAGCGTCAGGGGATTCACCCCTCCACTTT

j_gene: TRBJ2-7
d_gene: TRBD2
abundance: once
v_gene: TRBV15
len: 15
CDR3aa: CATSRDLAGEGEQYF
CDR3nt: TGTGCCACCAGCAGAGATCTAGCGGGGGAAGGCGAGCAGTACTTC

j_gene: TRBJ2-3
d_gene: .
abundance: .
v_gene: TRBV5-6
len: 14
CDR3aa: CASSRLTSTDTQYF
CDR3nt: TGTGCCAGCAGCCGACTAACTAGCACAGATACGCAGTATTTT

j_gene: TRBJ2-3
d_gene: .
abundance: .
v_gene: TRBV4-3
len: 15
CDR3aa: CASSQDFSGADTQYF
CDR3nt: TGCGCCAGCAGCCAAGATTTCTCAGGGGCAGATACGCAGTATTTT

j_gene: TRBJ1-2
d_gene: .
abundance: .
v_gene: TRBV29-1
len: 14
CDR3aa: CSVEDGGPDYGYTF
CDR3nt: TGCAGCGTTGAAGATGGCGGTCCCGATTATGGCTACACCTTC

j_gene: TRBJ2-1
d_gene: .
abundance: .
v_gene: TRBV4-3
len: 15
CDR3aa: CASSQDSAPYNEQFF
CDR3nt: TGCGCCAGCAGCCAAGATTCAGCGCCCTACAATGAGCAGTTCTTC

j_gene: TRBJ1-5
d_gene: TRBD1
abundance: .
v_gene: TRBV20-1
len: 13
CDR3aa: CSASGTANQPQHF
CDR3nt: TGCAGTGCTAGTGGGACAGCAAATCAGCCCCAGCATTTT

j_gene: TRBJ2-7
d_gene: TRBD2
abundance: .
v_gene: TRBV19
len: 13
CDR3aa: CASSIRSGSEQYF
CDR3nt: TGTGCCAGTAGTATTCGAAGCGGGAGCGAGCAGTACTTC

j_gene: TRBJ2-7
d_gene: .
abundance: .
v_gene: TRBV5-6
len: 15
CDR3aa: CASSLGVTPYYEQYF
CDR3nt: TGTGCCAGCAGCTTGGGGGTGACTCCGTACTACGAGCAGTACTTC

j_gene: TRBJ1-3
d_gene: .
abundance: .
v_gene: TRBV6-6
len: 15
CDR3aa: CASSYTTGIGNTIYF
CDR3nt: TGTGCCAGCAGTTACACTACAGGGATTGGAAACACCATATATTTT

j_gene: TRBJ2-3
d_gene: TRBD1
abundance: .
v_gene: TRBV5-4
len: 14
CDR3aa: CASSRTGITDTQYF
CDR3nt: TGTGCCAGCAGCCGGACAGGGATCACAGATACGCAGTATTTT

j_gene: TRBJ2-5
d_gene: .
abundance: .
v_gene: TRBV28
len: 13
CDR3aa: CASRYRVTETQYF
CDR3nt: TGTGCCAGCAGATACAGGGTGACGGAGACCCAGTACTTC

j_gene: TRBJ1-2
d_gene: .
abundance: .
v_gene: TRBV5-1
len: 13
CDR3aa: CASSLGGERGYTF
CDR3nt: TGCGCCAGCAGCTTGGGGGGGGAAAGAGGCTACACCTTC

j_gene: TRBJ1-6
d_gene: TRBD1
abundance: .
v_gene: TRBV6-5
len: 14
CDR3aa: CASSMTGDNSPLHF
CDR3nt: TGTGCCAGCAGCATGACAGGGGATAATTCACCCCTCCACTTT

j_gene: TRBJ2-1
d_gene: .
abundance: .
v_gene: TRBV12-3/TRBV12-4
len: 11
CDR3aa: CASSLPEGQFF
CDR3nt: TGTGCCAGCAGTCTCCCCGAGGGGCAGTTCTTC

j_gene: TRBJ1-2
d_gene: TRBD1
abundance: few
v_gene: TRBV18
len: 15
CDR3aa: CASYDTDRGNYGYTF
CDR3nt: TGTGCCAGCTACGATACGGACAGGGGAAACTATGGCTACACCTTC